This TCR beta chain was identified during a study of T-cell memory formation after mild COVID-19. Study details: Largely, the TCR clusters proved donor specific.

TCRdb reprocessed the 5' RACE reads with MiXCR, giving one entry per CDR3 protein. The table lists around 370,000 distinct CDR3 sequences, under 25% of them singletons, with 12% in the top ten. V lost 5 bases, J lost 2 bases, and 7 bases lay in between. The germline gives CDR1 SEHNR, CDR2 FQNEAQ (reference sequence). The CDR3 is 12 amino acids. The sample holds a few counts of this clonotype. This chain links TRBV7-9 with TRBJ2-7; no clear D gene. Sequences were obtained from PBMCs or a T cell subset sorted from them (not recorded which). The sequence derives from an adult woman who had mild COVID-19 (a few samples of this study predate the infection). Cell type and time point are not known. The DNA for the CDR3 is TGTGCCAGCAGCCGCTATACCTACGAGCAGTACTTC. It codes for CASSRYTYEQYF.